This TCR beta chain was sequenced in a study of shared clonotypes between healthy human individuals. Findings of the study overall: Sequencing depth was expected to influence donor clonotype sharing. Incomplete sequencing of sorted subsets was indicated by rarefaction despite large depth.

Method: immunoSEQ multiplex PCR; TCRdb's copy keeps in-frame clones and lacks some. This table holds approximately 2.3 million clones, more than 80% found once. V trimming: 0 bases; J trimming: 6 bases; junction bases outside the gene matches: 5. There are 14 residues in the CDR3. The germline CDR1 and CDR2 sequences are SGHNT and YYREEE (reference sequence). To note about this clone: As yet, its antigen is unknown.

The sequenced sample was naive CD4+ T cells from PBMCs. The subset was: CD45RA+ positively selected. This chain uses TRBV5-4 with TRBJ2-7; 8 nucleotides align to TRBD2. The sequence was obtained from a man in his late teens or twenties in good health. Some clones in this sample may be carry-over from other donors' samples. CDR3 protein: CASSLGREGGEQYF. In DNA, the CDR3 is TGTGCCAGCAGCTTGGGCCGGGAGGGTGGCGAGCAGTACTTC.